The 10 T cell receptor beta chains below all came from one sample that was sequenced in a study of cytomegalovirus exposure and HLA in healthy donors. Use of 60 Vbeta and 13 Jbeta primers characterized the PCR. This table comes from immunoSEQ multiplex PCR, and its TCRdb copy is limited to in-frame clones, with some not included. The repertoire includes about 140,000 clones, over 75% of them detected once, and 8.8% sits in the top ten. Sequencing was done on a sample of PBMCs. The receptors were sampled from a woman in her fifties or sixties in good health and CMV-seropositive.

This sequence joins TRBV28 and TRBJ2-7, with 7 positions matching TRBD1. CDR3 length: 14 amino acids. The germline gives CDR1 MDHEN, CDR2 SYDVKM. Unmatched junction bases numbered 5, after V lost 6 bases and J lost 0 bases. The CDR3 here is CASSPDRTSYEQYF. In nucleotides, the CDR3 is TGTGCCAGCAGCCCGGACAGGACCTCCTACGAGCAGTACTTC.

The chain joins TRBV7-3 to TRBJ2-1, with 9 nucleotides matching TRBD1. The CDR3 has 13 amino acids. Germline CDR1 is SGHTA and CDR2 is FQGTGA. Losses at the gene ends were 5 bases for V and 14 bases for J; bases not matched to a gene: 10. For the CDR3, the DNA is TGTGCCAGCAGCCGGACCTCGGGGACAGGGAAGTTCTTC. The encoded protein is CASSRTSGTGKFF.

Only a few counts were recorded for this clone. The chain couples TRBV5-1 to TRBJ1-2; tentative D call: TRBD1 (6 bases). V was trimmed by 3 bases and J by 3 bases, leaving 15 bases between them. CDR3 length: 15 amino acids. CDR1 SGHRS and CDR2 YFSETQ come from the germline V gene. This chain's CDR3 is CASSSAGAGDYGYTF. CDR3 in DNA: TGCGCCAGCAGCTCCGCCGGGGCAGGGGACTATGGCTACACCTTC. The full variable domain, in which reference TRBV5-1 and TRBJ1-2 provide the parts outside the CDR3, is KAGVTQTPRYLIKTRGQQVTLSCSPISGHRSVSWYQQTPGQGLQFLFEYFSETQRNKGNFPGRFSGRQFSNSRSEMNVSTLELGDSALYLCASSSAGAGDYGYTFGSGTRLTVV.

This clone was seen only a few times. The V call is TRBV7-3, the J call TRBJ2-1, with 7 bases that match TRBD2. The CDR3 runs to 16 residues. The V gene end was trimmed by 4 bases and the J gene end by 2 bases; junction bases not matched to a gene: 8. Germline CDR1 SGHTA, CDR2 FQGTGA. The CDR3: CASSSPDAGAYNEQFF. The DNA of the CDR3 is TGTGCCAGCAGCTCCCCTGATGCGGGGGCCTACAATGAGCAGTTCTTC.

This chain connects TRBV19 to TRBJ1-5, with D possibly matching TRBD1 (6 bases). Trimming removed 6 bases from V and 4 bases from J, with 22 bases in between. CDR1 and CDR2 from the germline V gene are LNHDA and SQIVND (reference sequence). The CDR3 runs 17 residues. The CDR3 DNA reads TGTGCCAGTAGGTCATCTCCGGGACAACTTGGGAATCAGCCCCAGCATTTT. Its protein product is CASRSSPGQLGNQPQHF.

This clone appeared a few times. CDR3 protein: CASSYLTSGAYEQYF. The CDR3 DNA is TGTGCCAGCAGTTATCTGACTAGCGGTGCCTACGAGCAGTACTTC. The rearrangement uses TRBV6-5 and TRBJ2-7; 9 positions agree with TRBD2. The CDR3 has 15 residues. The V segment lost 3 bases and the J segment 2 bases; nucleotides outside the gene matches: 5. The germline gives CDR1 MNHEY, CDR2 SVGAGI.

This rearrangement joins TRBV4-2 to TRBJ1-1; 7 bases map to TRBD1. CDR1 LGHNA and CDR2 YNFKEQ come from the germline V gene. CDR3 size: 14 residues. V was clipped by 5 bases and J by 2 bases; unmatched bases: 5. The CDR3: CASSSRDSNTEAFF. In nucleotides, the CDR3 is TGTGCCAGCAGCTCCCGGGACAGTAACACTGAAGCTTTCTTT.

The rearrangement uses TRBV9 and TRBJ1-5; D unresolved. CDR1 SGDLS and CDR2 YYNGEE come from the germline V gene. The CDR3 contains 14 residues. Trimming left V 0 bases short and J 7 bases short, with 11 bases between. In DNA form, the CDR3 reads TGTGCCAGCAGCGTAGGAGTCTCGGGACAGCCCCAGCATTTT. The encoded protein is CASSVGVSGQPQHF. Using reference TRBV9 and TRBJ1-5 for the parts outside the CDR3, the full variable domain is DSGVTQTPKHLITATGQRVTLRCSPRSGDLSVYWYQQSLDQGLQFLIQYYNGEERAKGNILERFSAQQFPDLHSELNLSSLELGDSALYFCASSVGVSGQPQHFGDGTRLSIL.

This clone has just one count. This chain uses TRBV6-5 with TRBJ2-7, with D possibly TRBD1 on 5 matching bases. Trimming removed 0 bases at V and 2 bases at J, with 11 bases between. Germline CDR1 MNHEY, CDR2 SVGAGI. CDR3 length: 15 amino acids. In DNA, the CDR3 is TGTGCCAGCAGTTACTCTAGGGGCAGGACCTACGAGCAGTACTTC. Translated, it gives CASSYSRGRTYEQYF.

The V call is TRBV10-3, the J call TRBJ1-6, with a tentative D call TRBD1 (5 bases). This CDR3 is built from 15 residues. Trimming cost V 0 bases and J 6 bases, with 9 bases left between them. CDR1 and CDR2 from the germline V gene are ENHRY and SYGVKD. DNA for the CDR3: TGTGCCATCAGTGAGTCGGGGGGAATTAATTCACCCCTCCACTTT. Translation: CAISESGGINSPLHF.